These 5 T cell receptor beta chains originate from one sample sequenced in a study of high-grade serous ovarian cancer treatment subgroups. Tumor samples were taken before definitive surgery or chemotherapy. The protocol was immunoSEQ multiplex PCR, while the TCRdb copy is restricted to in-frame clones and leaves out a portion. The top ten clones hold around 5% of a sample with 6,500 to 7,000 clones, approximately 79% of them seen once. The sequenced material came from tumor tissue. The source of these receptors is a human donor with high-grade serous ovarian cancer.

This clone appeared once. The chain joins TRBV7-6 to TRBJ2-7, with 9 bases that match TRBD2. V lost 6 bases, J lost 5 bases, and 14 bases stayed unmatched. Germline loops: CDR1 SGHVS, CDR2 FNYEAQ. This CDR3 comprises 16 residues. CDR3 amino acids: CASSLALSGGLHEQYF. Here the CDR3 DNA reads TGTGCCAGCAGTCTGGCGCTGAGCGGGGGGCTCCACGAGCAGTACTTC. The entire variable domain, with the rest obtained from reference TRBV7-6 and TRBJ2-7, is as follows: GAGVSQSPRYKVTKRGQDVALRCDPISGHVSLYWYRQALGQGPEFLTYFNYEAQQDKSGLPNDRFSAERPEGSISTLTIQRTEQRDSAMYRCASSLALSGGLHEQYFGPGTRLTVT.

This chain links TRBV5-5 with TRBJ2-1; D may be TRBD1 (6 bases). V gave up 4 bases and J gave up 6 bases, with 14 bases separating them. CDR3 length: 14 amino acids. The germline V gene encodes CDR1 SGHKS and CDR2 YYEKEE (reference sequence). CDR3 protein: CASSTGFGVNEQFF. The CDR3 nucleotides are TGTGCCAGCAGCACAGGGTTCGGAGTCAATGAGCAGTTCTTC.

The chain recombines TRBV7-9 with TRBJ2-7, with D possibly TRBD2 on 5 matching bases. The CDR3 covers 16 residues. V was shortened by 2 bases and J by 2 bases, with 16 bases between the two germline ends. Germline V CDR1 and CDR2: SEHNR, FQNEAQ (reference sequence). CDR3 sequence reads: CASSLPTSLFPYEQYF. The DNA for the CDR3 is TGTGCCAGCAGCTTACCCACTAGTTTGTTTCCCTACGAGCAGTACTTC.

The chain carries TRBV27 and TRBJ1-4, with 9 positions matching TRBD1. The CDR3 contains 15 residues. CDR1 and CDR2 from the germline V gene are MNHEY and SMNVEV (reference sequence). Unmatched junction bases numbered 4, after V lost 0 bases and J lost 8 bases. Here the CDR3 reads CASSLSQGAGEKLFF. CDR3 in DNA: TGTGCCAGCAGTTTATCACAGGGGGCAGGCGAAAAACTGTTTTTT. Complete variable domain (other parts from reference TRBV27 and TRBJ1-4): EAQVTQNPRYLITVTGKKLTVTCSQNMNHEYMSWYRQDPGLGLRQIYYSMNVEVTDKGDVPEGYKVSRKEKRNFPLILESPSPNQTSLYFCASSLSQGAGEKLFFGSGTQLSVL.

The chain carries TRBV6-5 and TRBJ2-6; D is unclear. The ends were cut back, 3 bases at V and 0 bases at J, with 6 bases in the middle. The germline CDR1 and CDR2 sequences are MNHEY and SVGAGI. The CDR3 sequence is 15 residues long. Here the CDR3 DNA reads TGTGCCAGCAGTTATTGGAACTCTGGGGCCAACGTCCTGACTTTC. Amino acid sequence: CASSYWNSGANVLTF.